The clone carrying this T cell receptor beta chain was counted at least ten times. Its antigen is currently unknown. The data derive from a study of T cells in Graves' hyperthyroidism and ophthalmopathy. The overall study: Peripheral blood was obtained at initial diagnosis, preceding any treatment. General study points: The model foresaw ophthalmopathy a median approximately 6.3 months prior to onset.

There were TCR beta CDR3 regions amplified from RNA transcripts. HTBI primers were employed in a first-round RT-PCR of the TCR CDR3. TCRdb analysed the multiplex PCR reads with MiXCR anew, one entry per CDR3 protein. This table holds 75,000 to 100,000 distinct CDR3 sequences, about half found once. Patients between 18 and 65 years old had hyperthyroidism, newly diagnosed and lasting under 2 months. Fresh 10 ml peripheral blood yielded PBMCs. The sequence was obtained from a woman aged 40 to 50 with Graves' hyperthyroidism. Sample: blood.

CDR3 in DNA: TGTGCCATCAGTGATACCGGTATTCCAGGGGACTATGGCTACACCTTC. It encodes CAISDTGIPGDYGYTF. The V call is TRBV10-3, the J call TRBJ1-2; a weak D match, TRBD1 (6 bases). The V gene lost 3 bases and the J gene lost 3 bases, with 17 bases spanning the gap. This CDR3 is built from 16 residues. CDR1 is ENHRY and CDR2 is SYGVKD in the germline V gene.